This TCR beta chain was captured by sequencing in a study of vaccination and CD4 T cells after COVID-19. Across the study: Everyone enrolled got two doses of BNT162b2 or mRNA-1273 vaccine.

Scientists ran DNA taken from cultured CD4+ T cells through the Oncomine TCR Beta short-read assay for sequencing. MiXCR was run by TCRdb on the PCR reads, yielding one entry per CDR3 protein. Among more than 15,000 distinct CDR3 sequences listed, around two fifths were seen once. In regard to this clonotype: Its antigen is not identified.

CDR3 length: 15 residues. Germline-derived CDR1 and CDR2 are GTSNPN and SVGIG (reference sequence). V shed 2 bases and J 14 bases; nucleotides not matched to a gene: 10. Documented treatment: approximately 10-day PBMC culture with coronavirus spike peptide pools or control peptides (ViraFEST assay). This sequence joins TRBV30 and TRBJ2-1, with 15 bases lining up with TRBD2. This TCR was recovered from a human donor who had recovered from COVID-19. Sequencing was performed on CD4+ T cells from blood, cultured in vitro. The CDR3 nucleotides are TGTGCCTGGAGTCTAGGACTAGCGGGAGGGTTAGGAGAGTTCTTC. It encodes CAWSLGLAGGLGEFF.